The 4 T cell receptor beta chains in this list originate from one sample, sequenced in a study of metastatic and nonmetastatic thyroid tumors. TCRdb re-analyzed the PCR reads through MiXCR. The sample shows about 8,400 clones, roughly two fifths of them seen only once. Thyroid surgery took place with no prior treatment in any patient. The sample was tumor tissue. These receptor sequences come from a male donor with papillary thyroid cancer or a benign thyroid nodule (not recorded which). Some clones in this sample may be carry-over from other donors' samples.

This clone came up a few times. The CDR3 loop reads CASSEAGSVYGYTF. In DNA form, the CDR3 reads TGTGCCAGCAGTGAAGCAGGGTCAGTATATGGCTACACCTTC. V gene TRBV2 combines with J gene TRBJ1-2, with unresolved D. Germline lookup yields CDR1 SNHLY and CDR2 FYNNEI. V lost 0 bases and J 5 bases, leaving 10 bases between the germline ends. This CDR3 region has 14 residues.

The chain couples TRBV30 to TRBJ1-2; 8 positions match TRBD1. V was clipped by 3 bases and J by 7 bases; unmatched bases: 13. The CDR3 contains 15 residues. Germline V gene data show CDR1 as GTSNPN and CDR2 as SVGIG (reference sequence). In DNA, the CDR3 is TGTGCCTGGAGAGGGGGGGACAGGCGCGCCCTTGGCTACACCTTC. Its translation is CAWRGGDRRALGYTF.

This chain connects TRBV4-1 to TRBJ2-5; D call uncertain. Germline V gives CDR1 MGHRA, CDR2 YSYEKL. The CDR3 runs 14 residues. Trimming cost V 1 base and J 4 bases, with 10 bases left between them. The DNA of the CDR3 is TGCGCCAGCAGCCAAGCTATGGCCCCAGAGACCCAGTACTTC. Translation: CASSQAMAPETQYF.

This clone occurred a few times. This chain connects TRBV12-5 to TRBJ1-1; maybe TRBD1 (6 bases). Trimming shortened V by 8 bases and J by 6 bases, and 16 bases separated the two germline ends. Germline CDR1 reads LGHNT; CDR2 reads FRNRAP. This CDR3 region has 13 residues. CDR3 nucleotide sequence: TGTGCTAGTAGGGGCAGGGGATACGCTGAAGCTTTCTTT. It encodes CASRGRGYAEAFF.